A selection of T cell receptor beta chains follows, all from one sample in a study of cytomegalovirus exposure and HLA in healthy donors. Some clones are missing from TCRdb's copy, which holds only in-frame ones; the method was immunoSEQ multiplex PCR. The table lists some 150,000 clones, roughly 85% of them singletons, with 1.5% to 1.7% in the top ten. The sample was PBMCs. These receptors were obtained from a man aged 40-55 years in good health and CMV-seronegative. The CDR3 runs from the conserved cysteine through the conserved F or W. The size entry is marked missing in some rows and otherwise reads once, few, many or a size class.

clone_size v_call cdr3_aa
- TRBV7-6 CASSLGTGNYEQYF
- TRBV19 CASSILGGTGELFF
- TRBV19 CASSIGASGASSYNEQFF
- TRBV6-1 CASRATGGQETQYF
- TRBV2 CASSAGQGGTDTQYF
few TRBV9 CASSIGTGDYGYTF
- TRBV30 CAWSHVEGPQHF
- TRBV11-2 CASSAAKAATYEQYF
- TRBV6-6 CASSYAGGVSYNEQFF
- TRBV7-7 CASSLGANTGELFF
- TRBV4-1 CASSQDLEDRGNPLSYEQYF
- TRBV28 CASTLRDSPYEQYF
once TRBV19 CASSMGTAPGDTEAFF
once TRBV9 CASSVDAVNQETQYF
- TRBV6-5 CASGDNEQYF
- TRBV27 CASRLGAVSYNEQFF
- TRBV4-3 CASSQDPLTGTDTQYF
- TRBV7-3 CASSLGTSGGELFF
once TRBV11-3 CASKPGANTGELFF
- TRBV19 CASSIGARGEAFF
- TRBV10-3 CAISLDRGGSPLHF
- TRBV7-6 CASSLVGTGGFSEQYF
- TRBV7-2 CASRAGQGLYEQYF
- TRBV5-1 CASSSGGRTGELFF
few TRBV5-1 CASSVSSGRAAEQYF
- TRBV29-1 CSATGSCEQYF
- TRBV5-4 CASSFRGSMNTEAFF
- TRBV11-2 CASSRDRDQPQHF
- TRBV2 CASGGTGNQPQHF
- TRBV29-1 CSVEDPNRDRALETQYF
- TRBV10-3 CAISESFGTRNYEQYF